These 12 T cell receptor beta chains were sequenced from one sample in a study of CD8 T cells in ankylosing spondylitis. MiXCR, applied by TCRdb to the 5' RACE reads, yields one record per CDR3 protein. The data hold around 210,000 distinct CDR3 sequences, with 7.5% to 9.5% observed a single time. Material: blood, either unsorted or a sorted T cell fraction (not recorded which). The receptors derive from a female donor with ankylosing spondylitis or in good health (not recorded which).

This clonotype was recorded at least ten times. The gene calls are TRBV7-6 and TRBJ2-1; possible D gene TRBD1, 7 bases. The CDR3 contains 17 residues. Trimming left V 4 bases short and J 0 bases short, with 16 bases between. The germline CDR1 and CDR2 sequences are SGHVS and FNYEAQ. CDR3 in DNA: TGTGCCAGCAGCTCCAGGGGGGTCCTGAGCTCCTACAATGAGCAGTTCTTC. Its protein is CASSSRGVLSSYNEQFF.

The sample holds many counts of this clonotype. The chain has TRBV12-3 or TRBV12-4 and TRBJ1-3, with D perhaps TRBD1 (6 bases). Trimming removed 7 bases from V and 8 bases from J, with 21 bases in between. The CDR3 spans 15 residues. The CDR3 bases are TGTGCCAGCACACCCCCCCAGGGGTTCAGAGACACCATATATTTT. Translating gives CASTPPQGFRDTIYF.

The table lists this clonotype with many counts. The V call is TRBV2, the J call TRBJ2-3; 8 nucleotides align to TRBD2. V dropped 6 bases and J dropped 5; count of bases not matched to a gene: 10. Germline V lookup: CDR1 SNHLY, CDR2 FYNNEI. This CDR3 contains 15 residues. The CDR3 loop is CASRKREGLGDTQYF. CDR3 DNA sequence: TGTGCCAGCAGGAAACGGGAGGGCCTCGGAGATACGCAGTATTTT.

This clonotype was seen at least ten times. The CDR3 here is CAIRAEGAEAPYEQYF. The CDR3 region has the DNA TGTGCCATCAGAGCCGAGGGGGCGGAAGCCCCCTACGAGCAGTACTTC. The rearrangement links TRBV10-3 to TRBJ2-7, with 7 bases fitting TRBD1. J lost 2 bases, V lost 6 bases, and 13 bases had no gene match. Germline-derived CDR1 and CDR2 are ENHRY and SYGVKD. The CDR3 has 16 residues.

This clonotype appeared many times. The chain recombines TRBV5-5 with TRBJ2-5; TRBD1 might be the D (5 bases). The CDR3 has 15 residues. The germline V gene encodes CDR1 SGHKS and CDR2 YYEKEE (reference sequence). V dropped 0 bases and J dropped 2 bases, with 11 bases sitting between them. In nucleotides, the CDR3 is TGTGCCAGCAGCTTGGGCCTGGGGCAGCAAGAGACCCAGTACTTC. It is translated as CASSLGLGQQETQYF.

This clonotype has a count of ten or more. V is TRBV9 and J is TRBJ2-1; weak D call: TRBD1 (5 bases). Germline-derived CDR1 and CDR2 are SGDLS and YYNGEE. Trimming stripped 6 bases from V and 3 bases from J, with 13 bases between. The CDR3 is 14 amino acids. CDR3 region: CASTRVGLYNEQFF. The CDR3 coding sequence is TGTGCCAGCACCCGGGTGGGGCTCTACAATGAGCAGTTCTTC.

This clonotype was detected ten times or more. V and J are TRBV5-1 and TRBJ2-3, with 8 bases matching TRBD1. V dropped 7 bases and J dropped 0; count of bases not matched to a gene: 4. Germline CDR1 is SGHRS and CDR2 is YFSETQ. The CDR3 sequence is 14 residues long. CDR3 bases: TGCGCCAGCCACAGGGGGGACAGCACAGATACGCAGTATTTT. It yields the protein CASHRGDSTDTQYF.

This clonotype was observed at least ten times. Here the CDR3 reads CASKPGLALGEQYF. The CDR3 DNA sequence: TGTGCCAGCAAACCGGGACTAGCATTGGGCGAGCAGTACTTC. This chain links TRBV6-1 with TRBJ2-7, with 9 bases lining up with TRBD2. V gave up 7 bases and J gave up 6 bases; unmatched junction bases: 10. The CDR3 has 14 amino acids. CDR1 and CDR2 from the germline V gene are MNHNS and SASEGT.

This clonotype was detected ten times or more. The CDR3 region is CASSFGGGVYEQFF. As DNA, the CDR3 is TGCGCCAGCAGCTTCGGGGGGGGTGTATATGAGCAGTTCTTC. The chain carries TRBV5-1 and TRBJ2-1; 8 bases agree with TRBD2. This CDR3 has 14 amino acids. Germline CDR1 and CDR2: SGHRS and YFSETQ. After removal of 2 bases from V and 8 bases from J, the junction contained 6 bases not matched to a gene.

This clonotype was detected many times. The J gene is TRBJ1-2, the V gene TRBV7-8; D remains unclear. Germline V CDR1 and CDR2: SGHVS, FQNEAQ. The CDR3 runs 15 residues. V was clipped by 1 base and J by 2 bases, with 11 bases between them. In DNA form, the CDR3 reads TGTGCCAGCAGCTTAGAGTCCGCAGGAAACTATGGCTACACCTTC. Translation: CASSLESAGNYGYTF.

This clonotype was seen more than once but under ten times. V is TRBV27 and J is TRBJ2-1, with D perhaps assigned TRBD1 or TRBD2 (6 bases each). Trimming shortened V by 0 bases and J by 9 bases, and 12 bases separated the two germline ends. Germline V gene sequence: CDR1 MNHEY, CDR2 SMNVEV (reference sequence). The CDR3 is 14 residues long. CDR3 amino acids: CASSLSRGGTEQFF. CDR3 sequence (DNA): TGTGCCAGCAGTTTATCGAGAGGGGGGACTGAGCAGTTCTTC.

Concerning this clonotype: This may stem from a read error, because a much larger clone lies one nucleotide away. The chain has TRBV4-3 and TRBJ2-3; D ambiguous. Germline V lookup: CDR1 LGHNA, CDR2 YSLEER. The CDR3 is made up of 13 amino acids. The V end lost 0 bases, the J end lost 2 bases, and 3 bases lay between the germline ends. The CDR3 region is CASSQDLTDTQYF. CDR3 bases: TGCGCCAGCAGCCAAGACCTCACAGATACGCAGTATTTT.